A single sample gave rise to the 13 T cell receptor beta chains below, sequenced in a study of preoperative IRX-2 immunotherapy in early breast cancer. Libraries were prepared by immunoSEQ multiplex PCR; TCRdb keeps only in-frame clonotypes and omits some of them. This sample carries approximately 28,000 clones, roughly 80% of them seen once, and the ten largest clones take 6% to 8.5%. The treatment: preoperative locoregional IRX-2 cytokine immunotherapy. This specimen was lymph node tissue, taken after IRX-2 immunotherapy. The receptors derive from a human donor with breast cancer.

This chain connects TRBV11-3 to TRBJ1-2; 10 bases are shared with TRBD1. The CDR3 is 15 residues long. The V gene end was trimmed by 5 bases and the J gene end by 7 bases; junction bases not matched to a gene: 10. Germline V CDR1 and CDR2: SGHNT, YENEEA. The CDR3 protein is CASSEGQGPLGGYTF. The CDR3 DNA sequence: TGTGCCAGCAGCGAGGGACAGGGGCCCTTGGGTGGCTACACCTTC. The complete variable domain, with remaining parts taken from reference TRBV11-3 and TRBJ1-2, reads EAGVVQSPRYKIIEKKQPVAFWCNPISGHNTLYWYLQNLGQGPELLIRYENEEAVDDSQLPKDRFSAERLKGVDSTLKIQPAELGDSAVYLCASSEGQGPLGGYTFGSGTRLTVV.

This clone was seen only a few times. The CDR3 loop is CASSLVGQGAGANVLTF. DNA for the CDR3: TGTGCCAGCAGCTTGGTGGGACAGGGGGCTGGGGCCAACGTCCTGACTTTC. The chain has TRBV11-3 and TRBJ2-6; 11 bases align to TRBD1. The V gene end was trimmed by 3 bases and the J gene end by 2 bases; junction bases not matched to a gene: 3. The CDR3 consists of 17 residues. The germline CDR1 and CDR2 sequences are SGHNT and YENEEA.

The chain carries TRBV19 and TRBJ1-5, with 9 bases matching TRBD1. J was trimmed by 6 bases and V by 5 bases; bases with no gene match: 11. The CDR3 sequence is 16 residues long. The germline V gene has CDR1 LNHDA and CDR2 SQIVND (reference sequence). CDR3: CASSVNRGLQGQPQHF. In DNA, the CDR3 is TGTGCCAGTAGTGTGAACAGGGGGCTCCAGGGTCAGCCCCAGCATTTT.

DNA for the CDR3: TGTGCCAGCAGCTCGTTGGGGCAGGGACGAAGCTACACCTTC. Protein: CASSSLGQGRSYTF. The chain uses TRBV11-3 and TRBJ1-2; D is possibly TRBD1 (5 bases). This CDR3 is 14 amino acids long. Germline V gene data show CDR1 as SGHNT and CDR2 as YENEEA. The V gene lost 4 bases and the J gene lost 9 bases, with 18 bases spanning the gap.

This chain links TRBV6-8 with TRBJ2-1; D possibly uses TRBD1 or TRBD2 (5 bases each). Trimming cost V 7 bases and J 0 bases, with 7 bases left between them. The CDR3 length is 13 residues. Germline V gene sequence: CDR1 MNHGY, CDR2 SAAAGT. The CDR3 sequence: CASKGSSYNEQFF. DNA of the CDR3: TGTGCCAGCAAGGGGAGCTCCTACAATGAGCAGTTCTTC.

The V gene is TRBV10-2, the J gene TRBJ1-1, with D uncertain. Germline-derived CDR1 and CDR2 are WSHSY and SAAADI. The CDR3 has 14 residues. V was cut by 0 bases and J by 5 bases, with 10 bases left in between. This CDR3 reads CASSESSDRTEAFF. The CDR3 bases are TGCGCCAGCAGTGAGTCTAGTGATAGGACTGAAGCTTTCTTT.

CDR3 DNA sequence: TGTGCCAGCAGTTACAGTTTGGCAAGCACAGATACGCAGTATTTT. Residues: CASSYSLASTDTQYF. V is TRBV6-4 and J is TRBJ2-3; no definite D call. Trimming took off 5 bases at V and 0 bases at J, with 12 bases between the two ends. The CDR3 runs 15 residues. Germline CDR1 reads MRHNA; CDR2 reads SNTAGT.

The chain recombines TRBV18 with TRBJ1-1; 8 nucleotides line up with TRBD1. With V trimmed by 3 bases and J by 2 bases, 5 bases remained unmatched. In germline, CDR1 is KGHSH, CDR2 LQKENI. The CDR3 is 15 amino acids. CDR3 loop: CASSPTGGSNTEAFF. The CDR3 DNA reads TGTGCCAGCTCACCCACAGGGGGTAGTAACACTGAAGCTTTCTTT.

The CDR3 spells CAWSPPVGLNGYTF. CDR3 in DNA: TGTGCCTGGAGTCCGCCAGTTGGGTTGAATGGCTACACCTTC. This chain links TRBV30 with TRBJ1-2; D is undetermined. The CDR3 contains 14 residues. Germline CDR1 reads GTSNPN; CDR2 reads SVGIG (reference sequence). V lost 2 bases, J lost 6 bases, and 16 bases lay in between.

This rearrangement joins TRBV5-1 to TRBJ2-1; 10 bases match TRBD1. V lost 7 bases and J lost 7; bases outside the gene matches: 11. Germline V gene data show CDR1 as SGHRS and CDR2 as YFSETQ. The CDR3 has 15 amino acids. CDR3 sequence reads: CASGHGGTGVNEQFF. Here the CDR3 DNA reads TGCGCCAGCGGTCATGGCGGGACAGGGGTTAATGAGCAGTTCTTC.

By share of the sample, this clone is medium-sized. The rearrangement uses TRBV6-8 and TRBJ2-1; TRBD2 agrees at 8 bases. The V and J ends lost 0 bases and 8 bases, in that order; junction bases with no gene match: 12. CDR3 length equals 17 residues. Germline V gene sequence: CDR1 MNHGY, CDR2 SAAAGT. Written as DNA, the CDR3 is TGTGCCAGCAGTTACTCGATGGCGGGGGGCCGCCGTGATGAGCAGTTCTTC. Translated, it gives CASSYSMAGGRRDEQFF.

This clone was seen more than once but under ten times. V and J are TRBV29-1 and TRBJ2-1; D is uncertain. V lost 2 bases and J lost 14, with 19 bases in between. The length of the CDR3 is 13 residues. Per the germline V gene, CDR1 is SQVTM and CDR2 is ANQGSEA. The CDR3 DNA follows: TGCAGCGTTGAAAACTTCGGCCCGTCACCTGAGTTCTTC. Translating gives CSVENFGPSPEFF.

CDR3 in amino acids: CASNTQGKNYGYTF. CDR3 DNA: TGTGCCAGTAATACACAGGGGAAGAACTATGGCTACACCTTC. This chain joins TRBV12-2 and TRBJ1-2; TRBD1 is taken as the D call from the table, unchecked against the DNA. TRBV12-2 constitutes a pseudogene. This CDR3 is 14 amino acids long.